This TCR beta chain was obtained from a study of T-cell memory formation after mild COVID-19. TCRdb reprocessed the 5' RACE reads via MiXCR and lists one record per CDR3 protein. Here the sample spans about 560,000 distinct CDR3 sequences, less than 25% being singletons. The germline V and J ends were trimmed by 3 bases and 8 bases, with 11 bases remaining between them. The CDR3 extends over 13 amino acids. The germline CDR1 and CDR2 sequences are MRHNA and SNTAGT. The rearrangement uses TRBV6-4 and TRBJ2-1; possible D gene TRBD2, 6 bases. Material for sequencing was PBMCs or a T cell subset sorted from them (not recorded which). The receptor was isolated from an adult woman who had mild COVID-19 (a few samples of this study predate the infection). Cell type and time point are not known. CDR3 coding DNA: TGTGCCAGCAGTGAGCAGGGCGGGGATGAGCAGTTCTTC. Residues: CASSEQGGDEQFF.